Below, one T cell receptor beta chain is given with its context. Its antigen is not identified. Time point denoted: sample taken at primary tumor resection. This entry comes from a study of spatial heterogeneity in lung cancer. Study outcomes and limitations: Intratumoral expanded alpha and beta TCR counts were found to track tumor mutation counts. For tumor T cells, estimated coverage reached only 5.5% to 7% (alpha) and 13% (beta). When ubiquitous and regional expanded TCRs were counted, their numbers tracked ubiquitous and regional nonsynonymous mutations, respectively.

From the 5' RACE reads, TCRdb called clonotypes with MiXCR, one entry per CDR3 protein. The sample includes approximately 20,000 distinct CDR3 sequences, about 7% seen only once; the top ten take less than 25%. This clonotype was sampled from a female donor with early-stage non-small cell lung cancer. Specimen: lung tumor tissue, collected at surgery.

CDR3 region: CAWTGTSYEQYF. DNA of the CDR3: TGTGCCTGGACAGGGACCTCCTACGAGCAGTACTTC. The chain employs TRBV30 and TRBJ2-7; D may match TRBD1 or TRBD2 (5 bases each). The V and J ends lost 4 bases and 0 bases respectively, with 7 bases between them. CDR3 length: 12 residues. In germline, CDR1 is GTSNPN, CDR2 SVGIG (reference sequence). Supplemented by reference TRBV30 and TRBJ2-7, the full variable domain reads SQTIHQWPATLVQPVGSPLSLECTVEGTSNPNLYWYRQAAGRGLQLLFYSVGIGQISSEVPQNLSASRPQDRQFILSSKKLLLSDSGFYLCAWTGTSYEQYFGPGTRLTVT.